This T cell receptor (beta chain) was observed in a study of low-dose radiotherapy and immunotherapy resistance in tumors. The wider study: Cohort 2's total reached 13 Gy over 26 weeks, at 1 Gy per fraction every two weeks. Treatment consisted of nivolumab 240 mg every two weeks and ipilimumab 1 mg/kg every six weeks, given intravenously to patients.

With TRAV- and TRBV-specific primers, first-strand cDNA was made, covering the alpha and beta chains. Both a constant-region primer and a V-primer adapter served to amplify TCRs across about 20 PCR cycles. TCRdb reprocessed the reads with MiXCR, giving one entry per CDR3 protein. Of tens of thousands of distinct CDR3 sequences listed, approximately 26% are singletons. This clonotype was counted many times. J gave up 9 bases and V 4 bases, and 3 bases lay outside the gene matches. This CDR3 is built from 12 residues. Germline lookup yields CDR1 LGHNA and CDR2 YNFKEQ. Regarding time point: before trial treatment. Donors received a regimen that comprised nivolumab, ipilimumab, aspirin, low-dose cyclophosphamide and low-dose radiotherapy. Solid tumors that lacked tumor-infiltrating lymphocytes and were advanced were present in eligible patients.

The clonotype originates from a male donor with prostate cancer. Specimen: PBMCs, collected before treatment. The gene calls are TRBV4-2 and TRBJ2-1; 7 bases map to TRBD1. The CDR3 loop reads CASSLPGGEQFF. In nucleotides, the CDR3 is TGTGCCAGCAGCCTCCCAGGGGGTGAGCAGTTCTTC.